The sequence of this TCR beta chain was determined in a study of spatial heterogeneity in lung cancer. Study-level results: The numbers of ubiquitous and regional expanded TCRs correlated with ubiquitous and regional nonsynonymous mutations, respectively. Counts that tracked tumor mutation counts were those of expanded intratumoral alpha and beta TCRs.

The time point here: sample taken at primary tumor resection. A total of around 67 untreated early-stage non-small cell lung cancer patients served as donors. Extraction of whole RNA from tumor, nontumor lung or frozen PBMC preceded unsorted sequencing. This clonotype was counted a few times. Its antigen is currently unknown. Deletions cut 0 bases from V and 7 bases from J, with 13 bases between. This CDR3 is 15 amino acids long. Germline V lookup: CDR1 SEHNR, CDR2 FQNEAQ (reference sequence). TCRdb re-called the 5' RACE reads with MiXCR, one entry per CDR3 protein. The sample has fewer than 2,000 distinct CDR3 sequences; about a tenth are singletons.

The TCR comes from a female donor with early-stage non-small cell lung cancer. The specimen was lung tumor tissue, collected at surgery. The chain joins TRBV7-9 to TRBJ1-5; tentative D call: TRBD1 (6 bases). The CDR3 DNA is TGTGCCAGCAGCTTAGCCGGGGGCCCTGGGCAGCCCCAGCATTTT. It translates to CASSLAGGPGQPQHF. Variable domain in full (rest from reference TRBV7-9 and TRBJ1-5): DTGVSQNPRHKITKRGQNVTFRCDPISEHNRLYWYRQTLGQGPEFLTYFQNEAQLEKSRLLSDRFSAERPKGSFSTLEIQRTEQGDSAMYLCASSLAGGPGQPQHFGDGTRLSIL.